This T cell receptor beta chain was sequenced during a study of blood T cell repertoires in COVID-19. As handled by the study authors: The authors estimated nucleated cell counts from reference gene primer amplification. Clones were read by immunoSEQ multiplex PCR, and TCRdb kept only the in-frame ones, dropping some. Clone size and V and J calls were adopted from that table, with D and trimming inferred from the DNA. The data contain about 87,000 clones, roughly 75% of them singletons. With V trimmed by 4 bases and J by 4 bases, 3 bases remained unmatched. Looked up from germline, CDR1 is LGHDT and CDR2 is YNNKEL (reference sequence). The length of the CDR3 is 14 residues.

Specimen: peripheral blood. The receptor was derived from a woman aged 45-65 years with acute or convalescent COVID-19. V and J are TRBV3-1 (or the pseudogene TRBV3-2) and TRBJ2-2; 7 bases line up with TRBD2. The CDR3 DNA is TGTGCCAGCAGCCCGTCGGGGGGCACCGGGGAGCTGTTTTTT. This codes for CASSPSGGTGELFF.